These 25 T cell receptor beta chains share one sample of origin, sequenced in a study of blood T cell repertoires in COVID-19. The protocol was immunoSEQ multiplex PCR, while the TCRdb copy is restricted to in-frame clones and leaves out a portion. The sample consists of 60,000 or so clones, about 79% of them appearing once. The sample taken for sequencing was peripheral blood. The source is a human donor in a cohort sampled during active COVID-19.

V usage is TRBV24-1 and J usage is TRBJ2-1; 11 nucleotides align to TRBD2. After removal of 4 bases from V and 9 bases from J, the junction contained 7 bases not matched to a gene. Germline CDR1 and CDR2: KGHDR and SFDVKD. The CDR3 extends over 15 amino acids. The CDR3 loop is CATSDPSSGRREQFF. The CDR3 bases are TGTGCCACCAGTGACCCCTCTAGCGGGAGGCGTGAGCAGTTCTTC.

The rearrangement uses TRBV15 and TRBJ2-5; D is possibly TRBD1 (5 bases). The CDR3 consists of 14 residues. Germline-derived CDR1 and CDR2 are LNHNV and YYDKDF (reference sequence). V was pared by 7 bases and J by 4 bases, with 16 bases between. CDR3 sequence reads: CATTKWGEGETQYF. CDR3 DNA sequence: TGTGCCACCACAAAGTGGGGCGAAGGAGAGACCCAGTACTTC.

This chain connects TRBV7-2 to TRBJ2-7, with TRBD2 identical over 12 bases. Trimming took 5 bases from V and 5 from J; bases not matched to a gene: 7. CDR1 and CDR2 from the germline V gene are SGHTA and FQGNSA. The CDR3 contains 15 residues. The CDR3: CASSAVGLAGDEQYF. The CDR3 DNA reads TGTGCCAGCAGCGCCGTGGGACTAGCGGGCGACGAGCAGTACTTC.

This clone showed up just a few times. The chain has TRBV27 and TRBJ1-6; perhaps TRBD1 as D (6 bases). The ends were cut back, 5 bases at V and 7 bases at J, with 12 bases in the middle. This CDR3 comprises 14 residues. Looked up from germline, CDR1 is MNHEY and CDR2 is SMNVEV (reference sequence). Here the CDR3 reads CASSPLTGNSPLHF. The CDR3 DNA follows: TGTGCCAGCAGTCCTCTTACAGGGAATTCACCCCTCCACTTT.

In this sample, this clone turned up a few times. CDR3 residues: CASSSDRSQPQHF. The CDR3 DNA reads as TGTGCCAGCTCGTCGGACAGGTCTCAGCCCCAGCATTTT. The chain couples TRBV18 to TRBJ1-5, with 7 bases matching TRBD1. This CDR3 has 13 residues. The trim removed 6 bases at V and 6 bases at J, leaving 5 bases unmatched. CDR1 is KGHSH, CDR2 LQKENI, per germline.

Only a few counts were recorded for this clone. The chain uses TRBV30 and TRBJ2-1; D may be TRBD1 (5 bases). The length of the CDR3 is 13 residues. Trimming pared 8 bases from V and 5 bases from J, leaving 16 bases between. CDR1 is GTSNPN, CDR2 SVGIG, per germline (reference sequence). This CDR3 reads CAGPKGPHNEQFF. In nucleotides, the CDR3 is TGTGCCGGACCCAAGGGGCCCCACAATGAGCAGTTCTTC. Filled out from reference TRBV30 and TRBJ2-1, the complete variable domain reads SQTIHQWPATLVQPVGSPLSLECTVEGTSNPNLYWYRQAAGRGLQLLFYSVGIGQISSEVPQNLSASRPQDRQFILSSKKLLLSDSGFYLCAGPKGPHNEQFFGPGTRLTVL.

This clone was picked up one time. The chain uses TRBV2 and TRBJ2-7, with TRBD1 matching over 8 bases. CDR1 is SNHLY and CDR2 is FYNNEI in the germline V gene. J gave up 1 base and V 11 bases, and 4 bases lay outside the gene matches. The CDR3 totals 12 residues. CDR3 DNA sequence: TGTGCCGCTCGGACAGGGTCCTACGAGCAGTACTTC. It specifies CAARTGSYEQYF.

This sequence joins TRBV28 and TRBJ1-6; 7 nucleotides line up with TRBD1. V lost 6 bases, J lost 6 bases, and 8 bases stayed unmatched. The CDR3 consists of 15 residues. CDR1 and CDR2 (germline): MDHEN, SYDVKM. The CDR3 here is CASSPGQTINSPLHF. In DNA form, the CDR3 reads TGTGCCAGCAGCCCGGGACAGACTATTAATTCACCCCTCCACTTT.

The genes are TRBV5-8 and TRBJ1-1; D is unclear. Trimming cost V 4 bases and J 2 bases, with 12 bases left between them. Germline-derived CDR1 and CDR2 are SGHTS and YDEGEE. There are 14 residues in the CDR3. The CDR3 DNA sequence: TGTGCCAGCAGCGTCGGACGGACTAACACTGAAGCTTTCTTT. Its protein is CASSVGRTNTEAFF.

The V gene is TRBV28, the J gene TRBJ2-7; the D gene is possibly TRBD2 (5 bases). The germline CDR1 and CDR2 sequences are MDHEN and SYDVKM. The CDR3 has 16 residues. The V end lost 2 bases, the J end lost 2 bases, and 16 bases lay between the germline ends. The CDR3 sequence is CASSLVIGNSAYEQYF. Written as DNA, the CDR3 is TGTGCCAGCAGTTTAGTTATCGGGAACTCGGCCTACGAGCAGTACTTC. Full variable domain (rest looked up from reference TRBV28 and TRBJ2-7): DVKVTQSSRYLVKRTGEKVFLECVQDMDHENMFWYRQDPGLGLRLIYFSYDVKMKEKGDIPEGYSVSREKKERFSLILESASTNQTSMYLCASSLVIGNSAYEQYFGPGTRLTVT.

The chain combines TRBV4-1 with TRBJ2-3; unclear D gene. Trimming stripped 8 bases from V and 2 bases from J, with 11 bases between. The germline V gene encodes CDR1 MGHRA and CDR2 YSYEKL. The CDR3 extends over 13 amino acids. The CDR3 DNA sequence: TGCGCCAGCCGGTCGTGGGCCACAGATACGCAGTATTTT. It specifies CASRSWATDTQYF.

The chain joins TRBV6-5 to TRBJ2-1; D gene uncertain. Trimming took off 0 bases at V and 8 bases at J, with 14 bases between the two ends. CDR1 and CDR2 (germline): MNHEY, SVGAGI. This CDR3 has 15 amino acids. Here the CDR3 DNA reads TGTGCCAGCAGTTACTCGAACCGAGGTCGGGATGAGCAGTTCTTC. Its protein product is CASSYSNRGRDEQFF.

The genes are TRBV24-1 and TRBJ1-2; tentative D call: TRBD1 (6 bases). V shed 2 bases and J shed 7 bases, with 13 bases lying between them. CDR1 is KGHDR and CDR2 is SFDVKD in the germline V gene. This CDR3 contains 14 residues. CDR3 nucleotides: TGTGCCACCAGTGATTGGGACAATTTTAGTGGCTACACCTTC. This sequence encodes CATSDWDNFSGYTF.

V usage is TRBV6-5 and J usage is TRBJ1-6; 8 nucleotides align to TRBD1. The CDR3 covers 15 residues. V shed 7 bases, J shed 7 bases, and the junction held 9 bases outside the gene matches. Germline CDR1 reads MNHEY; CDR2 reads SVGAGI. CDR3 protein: CASTTDRAVNSPLHF. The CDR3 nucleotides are TGTGCCAGCACCACGGACAGGGCGGTCAATTCACCCCTCCACTTT.

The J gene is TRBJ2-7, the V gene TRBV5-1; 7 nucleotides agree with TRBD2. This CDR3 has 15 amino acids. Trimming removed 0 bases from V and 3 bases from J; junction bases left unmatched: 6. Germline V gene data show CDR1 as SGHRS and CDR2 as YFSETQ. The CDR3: CASSLVIGGGYEQYF. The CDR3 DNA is TGCGCCAGCAGCTTGGTTATCGGCGGGGGCTACGAGCAGTACTTC.

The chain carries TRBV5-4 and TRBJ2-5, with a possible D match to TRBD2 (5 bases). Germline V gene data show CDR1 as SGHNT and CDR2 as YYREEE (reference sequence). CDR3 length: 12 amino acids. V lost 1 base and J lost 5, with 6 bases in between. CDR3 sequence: CASSLWRETQYF. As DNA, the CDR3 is TGTGCCAGCAGCTTGTGGAGGGAGACCCAGTACTTC. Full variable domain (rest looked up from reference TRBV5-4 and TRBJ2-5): ETGVTQSPTHLIKTRGQQVTLRCSSQSGHNTVSWYQQALGQGPQFIFQYYREEENGRGNFPPRFSGLQFPNYSSELNVNALELDDSALYLCASSLWRETQYFGPGTRLLVL.

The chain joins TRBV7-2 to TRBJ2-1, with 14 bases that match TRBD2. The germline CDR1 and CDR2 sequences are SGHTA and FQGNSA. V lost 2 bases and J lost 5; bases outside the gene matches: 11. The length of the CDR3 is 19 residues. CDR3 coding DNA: TGTGCCAGCAGCTTAACGGGAGGGGGACTAGCGGGAGCCGACAATGAGCAGTTCTTC. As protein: CASSLTGGGLAGADNEQFF.

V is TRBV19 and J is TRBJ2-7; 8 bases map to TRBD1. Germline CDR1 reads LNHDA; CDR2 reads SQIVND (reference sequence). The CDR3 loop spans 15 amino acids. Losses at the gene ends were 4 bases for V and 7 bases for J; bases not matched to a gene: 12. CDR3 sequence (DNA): TGTGCCAGTAGTACAGGGGGCGTTCCAGCATGGGAGCAGTACTTC. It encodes CASSTGGVPAWEQYF.

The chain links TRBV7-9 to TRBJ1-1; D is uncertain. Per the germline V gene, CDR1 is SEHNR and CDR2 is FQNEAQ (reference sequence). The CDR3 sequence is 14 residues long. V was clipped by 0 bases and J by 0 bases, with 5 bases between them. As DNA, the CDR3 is TGTGCCAGCAGCTTAGCAGCCTTGAACACTGAAGCTTTCTTT. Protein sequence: CASSLAALNTEAFF. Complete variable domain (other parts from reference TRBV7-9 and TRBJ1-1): DTGVSQNPRHKITKRGQNVTFRCDPISEHNRLYWYRQTLGQGPEFLTYFQNEAQLEKSRLLSDRFSAERPKGSFSTLEIQRTEQGDSAMYLCASSLAALNTEAFFGQGTRLTVV.

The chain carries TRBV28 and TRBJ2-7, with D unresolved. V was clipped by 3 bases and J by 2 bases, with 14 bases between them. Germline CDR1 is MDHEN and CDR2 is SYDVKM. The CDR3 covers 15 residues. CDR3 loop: CASSFRLKRPYEQYF. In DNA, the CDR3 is TGTGCCAGCAGTTTTCGGCTAAAGAGGCCCTACGAGCAGTACTTC.

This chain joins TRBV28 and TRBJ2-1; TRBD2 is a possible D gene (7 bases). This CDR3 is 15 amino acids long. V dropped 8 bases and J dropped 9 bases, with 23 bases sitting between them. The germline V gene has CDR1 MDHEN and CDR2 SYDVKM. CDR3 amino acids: CASARGGAEVSEQFF. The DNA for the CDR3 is TGTGCCAGCGCCAGGGGAGGGGCGGAAGTTAGTGAGCAGTTCTTC.

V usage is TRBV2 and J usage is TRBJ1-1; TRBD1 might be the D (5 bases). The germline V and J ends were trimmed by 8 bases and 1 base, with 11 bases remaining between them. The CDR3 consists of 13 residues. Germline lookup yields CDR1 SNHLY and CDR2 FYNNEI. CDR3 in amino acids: CASEDRWNTEAFF. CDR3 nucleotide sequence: TGTGCCAGCGAAGACAGATGGAACACTGAAGCTTTCTTT.

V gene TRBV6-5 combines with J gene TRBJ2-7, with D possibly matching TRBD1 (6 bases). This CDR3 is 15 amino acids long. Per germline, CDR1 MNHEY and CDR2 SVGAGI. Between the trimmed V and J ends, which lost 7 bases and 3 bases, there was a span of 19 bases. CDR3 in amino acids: CASKETGPGIYEQYF. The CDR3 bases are TGTGCCAGCAAGGAGACAGGCCCCGGAATCTACGAGCAGTACTTC.

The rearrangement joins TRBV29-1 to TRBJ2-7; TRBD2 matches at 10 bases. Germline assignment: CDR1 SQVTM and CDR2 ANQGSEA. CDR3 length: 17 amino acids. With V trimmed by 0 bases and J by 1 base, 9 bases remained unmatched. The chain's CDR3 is CSVEDLREAGGSYEQYF. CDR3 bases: TGCAGCGTTGAAGACCTCCGGGAAGCGGGAGGGTCCTACGAGCAGTACTTC.

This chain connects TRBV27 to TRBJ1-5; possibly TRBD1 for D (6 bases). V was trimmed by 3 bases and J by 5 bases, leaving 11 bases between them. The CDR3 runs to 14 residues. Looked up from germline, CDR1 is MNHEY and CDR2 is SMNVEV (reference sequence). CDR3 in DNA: TGTGCCAGCAGTTTTCGATCAGGGGATCAGCCCCAGCATTTT. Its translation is CASSFRSGDQPQHF.